These 17 T cell receptor beta chains originate from one sample sequenced in a study of beta chain features in type 1 diabetes. Reverse transcribing all isolated RNA meant expressed TCRB transcripts were sequenced. Assay used: immunoSEQ multiplex PCR; TCRdb lists only in-frame clones, some missing. The table lists around 430,000 clones, around 28% of them singletons, with around 0.065% in the top ten. Sample: naive CD4+ T cells from blood. The receptors derive from a man aged 18 to 29 in good health.

This clone has just a few counts. The rearrangement uses TRBV29-1 and TRBJ2-1; TRBD2 agrees at 7 bases. Germline lookup yields CDR1 SQVTM and CDR2 ANQGSEA. The CDR3 contains 14 residues. The V gene end was trimmed by 4 bases and the J gene end by 2 bases; junction bases not matched to a gene: 5. CDR3 DNA sequence: TGCAGCGTTGTTAAGGGACTACCCTACAATGAGCAGTTCTTC. Amino acids: CSVVKGLPYNEQFF.

The CDR3 here is CAISESEWLAGVGETQYF. In nucleotides, the CDR3 is TGTGCCATCAGTGAGTCAGAATGGCTAGCGGGAGTTGGGGAGACCCAGTACTTC. V usage is TRBV10-3 and J usage is TRBJ2-5; 10 nucleotides agree with TRBD2. This CDR3 has 18 amino acids. CDR1 and CDR2 from the germline V gene are ENHRY and SYGVKD. V shed 0 bases, J shed 5 bases, and the junction held 12 bases outside the gene matches.

This clone is a singleton in its sample. CDR3 sequence (DNA): TGTGCCAGCAGCTTAGACTCCCCGGCAGGGAATGAGCAGTTCTTC. Translation gives CASSLDSPAGNEQFF. The J gene is TRBJ2-1, the V gene TRBV11-3; possibly TRBD1 for D (5 bases). The CDR3 contains 15 residues. The germline CDR1 and CDR2 sequences are SGHNT and YENEEA. V lost 0 bases, J lost 7 bases, and 13 bases lay in between. Full variable domain (outside the CDR3, taken from reference TRBV11-3 and TRBJ2-1): EAGVVQSPRYKIIEKKQPVAFWCNPISGHNTLYWYLQNLGQGPELLIRYENEEAVDDSQLPKDRFSAERLKGVDSTLKIQPAELGDSAVYLCASSLDSPAGNEQFFGPGTRLTVL.

The CDR3 protein is CASSSSGITYNEQFF. The CDR3 nucleotides read TGTGCCAGCAGTAGTTCGGGTATCACCTACAATGAGCAGTTCTTC. V usage is TRBV6-5 and J usage is TRBJ2-1; D ambiguous. Per the germline V gene, CDR1 is MNHEY and CDR2 is SVGAGI. The CDR3 is 15 residues long. The V gene lost 5 bases and the J gene lost 2 bases, with 13 bases spanning the gap.

The rearrangement links TRBV28 to TRBJ2-6; weak D call: TRBD1 (5 bases). CDR1 MDHEN and CDR2 SYDVKM come from the germline V gene. V was shortened by 7 bases and J by 2 bases, with 18 bases between the two germline ends. The CDR3 spans 17 residues. The CDR3 loop reads CASTSRIQGTGANVLTF. CDR3 nucleotides: TGTGCCAGCACAAGTCGGATTCAGGGAACTGGGGCCAACGTCCTGACTTTC.

The rearrangement joins TRBV4-1 to TRBJ2-7, with a tentative D call TRBD2 (5 bases). Germline CDR1 reads MGHRA; CDR2 reads YSYEKL. CDR3 length: 15 residues. V lost 4 bases and J lost 2, with 15 bases in between. The CDR3 bases are TGCGCCAGCAGCCTTCAAGCCGTCGGGGCCTACGAGCAGTACTTC. As protein: CASSLQAVGAYEQYF.

This clone was counted only a few times. This chain links TRBV30 with TRBJ2-1; D is ambiguous. Germline V gene sequence: CDR1 GTSNPN, CDR2 SVGIG (reference sequence). The CDR3 length is 15 residues. V was cut by 0 bases and J by 1 base, with 10 bases left in between. The CDR3 loop is CAWSVQSGSYNEQFF. CDR3 bases: TGTGCCTGGAGTGTCCAATCCGGGTCCTACAATGAGCAGTTCTTC.

This sequence joins TRBV28 and TRBJ2-3; TRBD1 matches 9 bases. CDR3 length: 15 amino acids. Per germline, CDR1 MDHEN and CDR2 SYDVKM. V shed 2 bases and J 1 base; nucleotides not matched to a gene: 1. The CDR3 DNA reads TGTGCCAGCAGTTTACGGACAGGGGGCACAGATACGCAGTATTTT. Translated: CASSLRTGGTDTQYF.

In its sample, this clone was seen a few times. The chain has TRBV7-2 and TRBJ2-3; perhaps TRBD2 as D (5 bases). In germline, CDR1 is SGHTA, CDR2 FQGNSA. The CDR3 is made up of 14 amino acids. V lost 3 bases, J lost 0 bases, and 7 bases lay in between. CDR3 DNA sequence: TGTGCCAGCAGCTTGCGGACTAGCACAGATACGCAGTATTTT. This encodes CASSLRTSTDTQYF. Drawing the rest from reference TRBV7-2 and TRBJ2-3, the complete variable domain is GAGVSQSPSNKVTEKGKDVELRCDPISGHTALYWYRQSLGQGLEFLIYFQGNSAPDKSGLPSDRFSAERTGGSVSTLTIQRTQQEDSAVYLCASSLRTSTDTQYFGPGTRLTVL.

This clone is a singleton in its sample. This rearrangement joins TRBV7-9 to TRBJ2-3; 9 bases are shared with TRBD2. This CDR3 has 14 residues. CDR1 is SEHNR and CDR2 is FQNEAQ in the germline V gene (reference sequence). J was trimmed by 8 bases and V by 5 bases; bases with no gene match: 8. CDR3 sequence: CASSLSGRGGTQYF. DNA for the CDR3: TGTGCCAGCAGCCTTAGCGGGAGAGGGGGTACGCAGTATTTT.

This clone was found a few times. The sample contains more than one DNA sequence encoding this CDR3. J is TRBJ2-7 and V is TRBV4-2; 7 bases line up with TRBD2. The V and J ends lost 1 base and 3 bases, in that order; junction bases with no gene match: 6. The CDR3 extends over 15 amino acids. The germline V gene has CDR1 LGHNA and CDR2 YNFKEQ. CDR3 amino acids: CASSQGLADSYEQYF. The CDR3 coding sequence is TGTGCCAGCAGCCAAGGGCTAGCGGATAGCTACGAGCAGTACTTC.

The chain joins TRBV30 to TRBJ1-5; D unresolved. Looked up from germline, CDR1 is GTSNPN and CDR2 is SVGIG (reference sequence). The CDR3 has 16 amino acids. The V and J ends lost 2 bases and 0 bases respectively, with 14 bases between them. Here the CDR3 reads CAWSSAWGYSNQPQHF. The CDR3 coding sequence is TGTGCCTGGAGTTCAGCCTGGGGATATAGCAATCAGCCCCAGCATTTT.

This clone has just a few counts. V usage is TRBV29-1 and J usage is TRBJ1-1; TRBD1 aligns across 7 bases. V lost 7 bases, J lost 1 base, and 9 bases stayed unmatched. The CDR3 length is 14 residues. Germline V gene data show CDR1 as SQVTM and CDR2 as ANQGSEA. CDR3 bases: TGCAGCGGACAGGGCGCCGTAGGGAACACTGAAGCTTTCTTT. Protein product: CSGQGAVGNTEAFF.

The V and J genes are TRBV13 and TRBJ1-2, with 7 bases fitting TRBD1. CDR1 and CDR2 from the germline V gene are PRHDT and FYEKMQ (reference sequence). The CDR3 extends over 15 amino acids. V lost 1 base and J lost 4; bases outside the gene matches: 6. CDR3 sequence: CASSLERGQIYGYTF. CDR3 DNA: TGTGCCAGCAGCTTAGAAAGGGGACAGATCTATGGCTACACCTTC.

The chain combines TRBV11-2 with TRBJ1-1, with unresolved D. In germline, CDR1 is SGHAT, CDR2 FQNNGV. The CDR3 contains 12 residues. Trimming took 6 bases from V and 0 from J, leaving 5 bases between them. CDR3 DNA: TGTGCCAGCAGTGACCTGAACACTGAAGCTTTCTTT. Translating it yields CASSDLNTEAFF. Filled out from reference TRBV11-2 and TRBJ1-1, the complete variable domain reads EAGVAQSPRYKIIEKRQSVAFWCNPISGHATLYWYQQILGQGPKLLIQFQNNGVVDDSQLPKDRFSAERLKGVDSTLKIQPAKLEDSAVYLCASSDLNTEAFFGQGTRLTVV.

This clone has more than one count but fewer than ten. Sequence at one end of the junction differs from germline and may be a read error. The genes are TRBV29-1 and TRBJ1-1, with 9 nucleotides matching TRBD1. The germline CDR1 and CDR2 sequences are SQVTM and ANQGSEA. This CDR3 is 13 amino acids long. CDR3: CSVSGTGNAEAFF. The CDR3 DNA reads as TGCAGCGTTTCCGGGACAGGGAACGCTGAAGCTTTCTTT.

The chain recombines TRBV10-3 with TRBJ2-3; 11 positions agree with TRBD2. Germline V gives CDR1 ENHRY, CDR2 SYGVKD. J gave up 4 bases and V 7 bases, and 10 bases lay outside the gene matches. The CDR3 is 16 residues long. This chain's CDR3 is CAITPGSGRAPDTQYF. The CDR3 nucleotides are TGTGCCATCACCCCGGGTAGCGGGAGGGCCCCAGATACGCAGTATTTT.